The source of this TCR beta chain is a study of cytotoxic CD8 clonotypes in ibrutinib-treated CLL. TCRdb's table, derived via immunoSEQ multiplex PCR, lists solely in-frame clones and lacks some. This sample has roughly 110,000 clones, with approximately 56% found just once. This clone was seen a handful of times. Looked up from germline, CDR1 is MNHEY and CDR2 is SVGAGI. Trimming at V came to 9 bases and at J to 7 bases, leaving 12 bases not matched to a gene. This CDR3 contains 15 residues. The chain combines TRBV6-5 with TRBJ2-2, with TRBD1 matching 9 bases. The receptor was isolated from a human donor with chronic lymphocytic leukemia. The source material was PBMCs, sampled after 24 months of ibrutinib treatment. CDR3 DNA sequence: TGTGCCAGTAAGACAGGGGGGATGACCGGCGGGGAGCTGTTTTTT. It translates to CASKTGGMTGGELFF.